The rows below give T cell receptor beta chains drawn from one sample of a study of human T cells and chemical hapten exposure. In TCRdb, the RACE reads were re-called with MiXCR into one record per CDR3 protein. This table has about 90,000 distinct CDR3 sequences, roughly 11% appearing once. Sample: whole blood, taken in connection with sensitization to the hapten diphenylcyclopropenone (DPC). Receptors originate from a woman aged 25 to 39 with alopecia areata. Some clones in this sample may be carry-over from other donors' samples. Each CDR3 is given with its conserved first and last residue. The D gene is left open where the match is weak.

v_call	d_call	cdr3_length	j_call	cdr3_aa
TRBV6-2/TRBV6-3	TRBD2	15	TRBJ2-1	CASSPRGGPYNEQFF
TRBV20-1	TRBD2	14	TRBJ2-3	CSAPDAGGTDTQYF
TRBV4-2	TRBD1	18	TRBJ1-3	CASSQPDRGRTSGNTIYF
TRBV12-3/TRBV12-4	TRBD1	14	TRBJ1-2	CASSRDRGLYGYTF
TRBV10-3	NA	12	TRBJ2-3	CAISDRTDTQYF
TRBV3-1	NA	16	TRBJ2-1	CASSQGAGEAYNEQFF
TRBV10-3	TRBD1	16	TRBJ2-3	CAIRRGLPLAPDTQYF
TRBV21-1	NA	13	TRBJ2-5	CASSKGRSETQYF
TRBV29-1	TRBD2	11	TRBJ2-2	CSGTSSGELFF
TRBV6-4	TRBD1	14	TRBJ1-1	CASSPDRDNTEAFF
TRBV7-9	NA	13	TRBJ1-1	CASSLGAGTEAFF
TRBV20-1	TRBD2	14	TRBJ2-7	CSAASGTSSYEQYF
TRBV29-1	TRBD1	13	TRBJ2-7	CSVVTGGGYEQYF
TRBV30	NA	13	TRBJ1-5	CAWSMLGNQPQHF
TRBV28	NA	15	TRBJ1-4	CASSFTDSPNEKLFF
TRBV7-2	TRBD2	15	TRBJ2-1	CASSLPLSGKVEQFF
TRBV29-1	NA	12	TRBJ2-1	CSVASGYNEQFF
TRBV28	NA	13	TRBJ2-7	CASTSRDFYEQYF
TRBV29-1	NA	14	TRBJ2-1	CSVDGTRSYNEQFF
TRBV11-1	TRBD1	15	TRBJ2-1	CASSLSGQGRNEQFF
TRBV29-1	TRBD1	14	TRBJ2-1	CSVERQGTYNEQFF
TRBV9	NA	12	TRBJ2-1	CASSFEEGEQFF
TRBV3-1	NA	15	TRBJ1-3	CASGAGGYSGNTIYF
TRBV5-4	NA	12	TRBJ2-1	CASSQDYTEQFF
TRBV10-3	TRBD1	16	TRBJ2-5	CAISAPDRGDQETQYF
TRBV3-1	NA	15	TRBJ1-4	CASSQTLWEGEKLFF
TRBV28	NA	16	TRBJ2-2	CANRVPAGLHTGELFF
TRBV4-1	NA	16	TRBJ1-2	CASSQEDAPGNYGYTF
TRBV6-2/TRBV6-3	NA	14	TRBJ2-7	CASTHLGNSYEQYF
TRBV20-1	NA	13	TRBJ1-2	CSARDSVASGYTF
TRBV25-1	NA	13	TRBJ1-4	CASSRGVAEKLFF
TRBV24-1	TRBD2	16	TRBJ2-3	CATRDPGLAGTDTQYF
TRBV3-1	NA	13	TRBJ1-5	CASSQTPNQPQHF
TRBV5-4	NA	16	TRBJ1-5	CASSLDGAQVNQPQHF
TRBV28	TRBD1	12	TRBJ2-3	CASSSHTGGVGF
TRBV11-3	TRBD1	15	TRBJ2-3	CASSRQGLGTDTQYF
TRBV18	NA	13	TRBJ1-5	CASSPGENQPQHF
TRBV4-1	NA	13	TRBJ2-1	CASSRVGEIEQFF
TRBV2	NA	14	TRBJ1-4	CASSVEQTNEKLFF
TRBV4-1	NA	12	TRBJ1-1	CASSEGYTEASF
TRBV20-1	TRBD1	12	TRBJ2-7	CSAGGRNYEQYF
TRBV4-1	NA	17	TRBJ1-1	CASSQLLKPGQDTEAFF
TRBV20-1	TRBD1	18	TRBJ1-6	CSARDRPDRAYDNSPLHF
TRBV11-3	NA	14	TRBJ2-3	CASSLDPITDTQYF
TRBV2	NA	14	TRBJ2-2	CASRFGSNTGELFF
TRBV6-1	TRBD1	14	TRBJ2-3	CATDRVGGTDTQYF
TRBV28	TRBD1	14	TRBJ1-1	CASSRTGRRGEAFF
TRBV28	TRBD2	14	TRBJ2-1	CVSKAGGSYNEQFF
TRBV10-2	NA	13	TRBJ2-3	CATGRGAIDTQYF
TRBV29-1	NA	12	TRBJ1-1	CSVRASTSDAFF
TRBV3-1	NA	17	TRBJ2-3	CASSLGPKRRPPDTQYF
TRBV7-6	NA	16	TRBJ1-1	CASSLGGQYMNTEAFF